This T cell receptor (beta chain) was captured in a study of T cells in tuberculosis. Study-level information: Sequenced TCRs come from CD1B-GMM tetramer-binding T cells.

Trimming took off 0 bases at V and 0 bases at J, with 12 bases between the two ends. There are 16 residues in the CDR3. Germline V gene sequence: CDR1 SGHRS, CDR2 YFSETQ. Chain pairing is unknown; alpha and beta were sequenced separately. The method was immunoSEQ multiplex PCR; TCRdb's version includes in-frame clones alone and lacks a portion of them. The sample contains about 59,000 clones, 81% of which appear only once. Study-wide results and caveats: T cells binding CD1B-GMM tetramer weakly possibly escaped the sort.

Thawed, overnight-rested PBMC were stained with GMM-loaded CD1B tetramer, viability dye and anti-CD3, then sorted. CD1B tetramers were loaded with Rhodococcus equi-derived C32 glucose monomycolate. The chain couples TRBV5-1 to TRBJ1-1; D is ambiguous. The sequence derives from an adult woman with latent tuberculosis. Sequenced: CD1b-GMM tetramer-negative cells sorted from PBMCs. The CDR3 DNA follows: TGCGCCAGCAGCTTGGAGGCCAGGCAGATGAACACTGAAGCTTTCTTT. Translated, it gives CASSLEARQMNTEAFF.